This is a list of T cell receptor beta chains from one sample in a study of identical twins. TCRdb ran MiXCR on the 5' RACE reads and lists one entry per CDR3 protein. The repertoire holds some 1,700,000 distinct CDR3 sequences, with less than 35% as singletons. Specimen: cord blood. The receptor source for this set is a newborn girl in good health. Each CDR3 is given with its conserved first and last residue. D genes are given only for firm matches. Size is stated for part of the rows, as once, few or many counts, or as a class when the clone is expanded.

NA,NA,TRBJ2-5,TRBV5-1,TGCGCCAGCAGCCCTAGGTCTATAGCGGTCATACAAGAGACCCAGTACTTC,CASSPRSIAVIQETQYF
NA,NA,TRBJ1-2,TRBV4-2,TGTGCCAGCAGCCAATCCACCGGGACAACTAACTATGGCTACACCTTC,CASSQSTGTTNYGYTF
NA,TRBD1,TRBJ2-7,TRBV4-2,TGTGCCAGCAGCCGGGGACAGGGGGCAACCTACGAGCAGTACTTC,CASSRGQGATYEQYF
once,TRBD1,TRBJ2-1,TRBV6-5,TGTGCCAGCAGTTCTCGACACAGGGGCTCCTGCAATGAGCAGTTCTTC,CASSSRHRGSCNEQFF
few,NA,TRBJ2-5,TRBV3-1,TGTGCCAGCAGCCAAGAAAGACTAGTGAAAGAGACCCAGTACTTC,CASSQERLVKETQYF
NA,TRBD1,TRBJ1-5,TRBV10-3,TGTGCCATCAGTGAATCGGGACAGGGGGTGGAGGGCAATCAGCCCCAGCATTTT,CAISESGQGVEGNQPQHF
once,TRBD2,TRBJ2-2,TRBV18,TGTGCCAGCTCAGGAAGCGGGAGTTCCGGGGAGCTGTTTTTT,CASSGSGSSGELFF
NA,NA,TRBJ1-2,TRBV10-3,TGTGCCATCAGTGGGACAAAAAAAAACTATGGCTACACCTTC,CAISGTKKNYGYTF
few,TRBD1,TRBJ2-1,TRBV5-1,TGCGCCACCGGACAGGGTGGCTCCTACAATGAGCAGTTCTTC,CATGQGGSYNEQFF
few,TRBD2,TRBJ2-7,TRBV2,TGTGCCAGCGTGGGAGGGGACCCCTACGAGCAGTACTTC,CASVGGDPYEQYF
NA,NA,TRBJ1-1,TRBV20-1,TGCAGTGCTAGAAAAGGGGGTTTGAACACTGAAGCTTTCTTT,CSARKGGLNTEAFF
NA,TRBD2,TRBJ2-3,TRBV20-1,TGCAGTGCCCCGAGACCACTAGCGGGAGCAGATACGCAGTATTTT,CSAPRPLAGADTQYF
NA,NA,TRBJ2-3,TRBV11-2,TGTGCCAGCAGCTTTTCGCCTCTAGCCACTAGCACAGATACGCAGTATTTT,CASSFSPLATSTDTQYF
NA,NA,TRBJ1-4,TRBV5-8,TGTGCCAGCAGTACGGCCAGAACTAATGAAAAACTGTTTTTT,CASSTARTNEKLFF
NA,TRBD2,TRBJ2-7,TRBV11-2,TGTGCCAGCAGCTTAGATCGGGGGACTCCTTCGCGGGAGCGACCCTACGAGCAGTACTTC,CASSLDRGTPSRERPYEQYF
NA,NA,TRBJ1-2,TRBV4-2,TGTGCCAGCAGCGGTCGGTGGGGGGTTAACTATGGCTACACCTTC,CASSGRWGVNYGYTF